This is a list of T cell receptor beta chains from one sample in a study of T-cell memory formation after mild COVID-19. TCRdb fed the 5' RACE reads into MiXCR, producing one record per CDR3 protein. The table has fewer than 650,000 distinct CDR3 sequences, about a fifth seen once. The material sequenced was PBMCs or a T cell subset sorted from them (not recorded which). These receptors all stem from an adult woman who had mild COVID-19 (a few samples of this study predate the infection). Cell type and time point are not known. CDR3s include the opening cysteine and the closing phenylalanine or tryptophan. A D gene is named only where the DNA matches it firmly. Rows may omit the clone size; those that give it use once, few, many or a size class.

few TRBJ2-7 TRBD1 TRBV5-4 CASSFKSTTGGPTYEQYF TGTGCCAGCAGCTTCAAGTCGACCACAGGGGGGCCCACCTACGAGCAGTACTTC
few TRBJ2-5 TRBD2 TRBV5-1 CASGGLELAGVETQYF TGCGCCAGCGGAGGTCTGGAGCTAGCGGGAGTTGAGACCCAGTACTTC
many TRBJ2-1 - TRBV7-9 CASSLAAYNEQFF TGTGCCAGCAGCTTAGCGGCCTACAATGAGCAGTTCTTC
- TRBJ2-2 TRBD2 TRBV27 CASSLFPSPGTSGDTGELFF TGTGCCAGCAGTTTATTCCCCTCCCCGGGGACTAGCGGGGACACCGGGGAGCTGTTTTTT
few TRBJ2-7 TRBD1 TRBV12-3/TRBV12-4 CASSFRTGEGEQYF TGTGCCAGCAGTTTCCGGACAGGGGAGGGCGAGCAGTACTTC
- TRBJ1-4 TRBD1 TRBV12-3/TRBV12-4 CASSPRQGGANEKLFF TGTGCCAGCAGTCCTCGACAGGGAGGCGCTAATGAAAAACTGTTTTTT
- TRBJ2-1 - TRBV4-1 CAAGSGPNNEQFF TGCGCGGCTGGGAGCGGGCCGAACAATGAGCAGTTCTTC
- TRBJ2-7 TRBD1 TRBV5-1 CASSPRDRIPYEQYF TGCGCCAGCAGCCCAAGGGACAGGATACCCTACGAGCAGTACTTC
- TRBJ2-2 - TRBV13 CASTVRGTGELFF TGTGCCAGCACTGTTCGCGGCACCGGGGAGCTGTTTTTT
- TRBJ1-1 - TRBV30 CAWSHGITTEAFF TGTGCCTGGAGTCACGGTATTACGACTGAAGCTTTCTTT
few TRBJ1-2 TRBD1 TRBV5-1 CASSPGTGGTNYGYTF TGCGCCAGCAGCCCAGGGACAGGAGGGACTAACTATGGCTACACCTTC
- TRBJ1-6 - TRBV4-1 CASSQVTGPLHF TGCGCCAGCAGCCAAGTCACGGGACCCCTCCACTTT
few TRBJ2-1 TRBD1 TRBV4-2 CASSHGYTGGFYNEQFF TGTGCCAGCAGCCACGGGTATACAGGGGGCTTCTACAATGAGCAGTTCTTC
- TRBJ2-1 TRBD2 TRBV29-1 CSVAFGGGFSYNEQFF TGCAGCGTTGCTTTCGGGGGAGGGTTCTCCTACAATGAGCAGTTCTTC
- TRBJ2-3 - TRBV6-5 CATSAADTQYF TGTGCCACCTCCGCAGCGGATACGCAGTATTTT
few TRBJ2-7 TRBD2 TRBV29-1 CSVGVAGPLDSYEQYF TGCAGCGTTGGAGTAGCGGGGCCTCTCGATTCCTACGAGCAGTACTTC
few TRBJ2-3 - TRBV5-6 CASSLVASRDTQYF TGTGCCAGCAGCTTGGTGGCTAGCAGAGATACGCAGTATTTT
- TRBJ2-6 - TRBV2 CASNTNRALSSGANVLTF TGTGCCAGCAACACTAACAGGGCCCTCAGCTCTGGGGCCAACGTCCTGACTTTC
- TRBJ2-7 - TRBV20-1 CSASLGYEQYF TGCAGTGCTAGTCTGGGTTACGAGCAGTACTTC
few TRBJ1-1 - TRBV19 CASSPYMDGTEAFF TGTGCCAGTAGCCCATACATGGATGGAACTGAAGCTTTCTTT
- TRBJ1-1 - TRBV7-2 CASSPWVVNTEAFF TGTGCCAGCAGCCCTTGGGTGGTTAACACTGAAGCTTTCTTT
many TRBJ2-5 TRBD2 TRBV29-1 CSVEVAGWNQETQYF TGCAGCGTTGAGGTAGCGGGATGGAACCAAGAGACCCAGTACTTC
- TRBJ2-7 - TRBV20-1 CSARGGKQYF TGCAGTGCCAGGGGAGGGAAGCAGTACTTC
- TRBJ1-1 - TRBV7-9 CASSSLVLDTEAFF TGTGCCAGCAGCTCCCTGGTCTTAGACACTGAAGCTTTCTTT
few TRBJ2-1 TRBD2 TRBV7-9 CASSGRLATEQFF TGTGCCAGCAGCGGTAGACTAGCTACTGAGCAGTTCTTC
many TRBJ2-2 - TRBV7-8 CASSHGPGELFF TGTGCCAGCAGCCACGGGCCCGGGGAGCTGTTTTTT
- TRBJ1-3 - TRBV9 CASSARVRGGGNTIYF TGTGCCAGCAGCGCCAGGGTCCGCGGCGGAGGAAACACCATATATTTT
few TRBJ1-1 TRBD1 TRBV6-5 CASSYQTGARAEAFF TGTGCCAGCAGTTACCAGACAGGGGCGAGGGCTGAAGCTTTCTTT
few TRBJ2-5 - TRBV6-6 CASTPDGTRQETQYF TGTGCCAGCACCCCCGACGGGACCCGCCAAGAGACCCAGTACTTC
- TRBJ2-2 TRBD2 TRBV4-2 CASSQPGLAEYTGELFF TGTGCCAGCAGCCAGCCCGGACTAGCGGAATACACCGGGGAGCTGTTTTTT
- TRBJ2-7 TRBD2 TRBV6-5 CASRGQLAGGPYEQYF TGTGCCAGCAGGGGACAGCTAGCGGGAGGGCCCTACGAGCAGTACTTC
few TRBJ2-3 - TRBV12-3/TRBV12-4 CASTSRTRTDTQYF TGTGCCAGCACCAGCAGGACGCGGACAGATACGCAGTATTTT
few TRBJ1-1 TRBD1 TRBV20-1 CSTRQGRNTEAFF TGCAGTACTAGACAGGGGAGAAACACTGAAGCTTTCTTT
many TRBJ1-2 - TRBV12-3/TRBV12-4 CASTPQRSTANYGYTF TGTGCCAGCACCCCACAGAGGAGCACTGCCAACTATGGCTACACCTTC
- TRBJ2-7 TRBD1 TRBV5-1 CASSSTPGTVSYEQYF TGCGCCAGCAGCTCAACGCCCGGGACAGTATCCTACGAGCAGTACTTC
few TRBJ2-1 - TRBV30 CAWKALDHRSYNEQFF TGTGCCTGGAAAGCTCTAGACCATCGCTCCTACAATGAGCAGTTCTTC
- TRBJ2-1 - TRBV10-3 CAISVVGKSYNEQFF TGTGCCATCAGTGTAGTAGGGAAGTCCTACAATGAGCAGTTCTTC
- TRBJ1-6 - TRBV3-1 CASSQVEASALHF TGTGCCAGCAGCCAAGTCGAAGCATCGGCCCTCCACTTT
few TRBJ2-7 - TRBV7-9 CATTVGALLYF TGTGCCACTACAGTGGGCGCACTGTTGTACTTC
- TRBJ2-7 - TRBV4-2 CASSQQGLREEQYF TGTGCCAGCAGCCAGCAGGGGCTACGGGAGGAGCAGTACTTC
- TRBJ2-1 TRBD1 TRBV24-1 CATSDPGQGNYNEQFF TGTGCCACCAGTGACCCGGGACAGGGTAACTACAATGAGCAGTTCTTC
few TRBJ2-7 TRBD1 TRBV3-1 CASSPTDRGAYEQYF TGTGCCAGCAGCCCCACAGACAGGGGGGCCTACGAGCAGTACTTC
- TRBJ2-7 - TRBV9 CARSVAGTSYEQYF TGTGCCAGAAGCGTAGCAGGGACCTCCTACGAGCAGTACTTC
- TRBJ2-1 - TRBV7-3 CASSLSGANNEQFF TGTGCCAGCAGCTTAAGCGGTGCCAACAATGAGCAGTTCTTC
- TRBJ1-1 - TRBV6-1 CASKYFTEGFF TGTGCCAGCAAATACTTTACCGAGGGTTTCTTT